What follows are 8 T cell receptor beta chains derived from one specimen sequenced in a study of T-cell reconstitution after alpha-beta-depleted transplantation in children. Library preparation (for TCRbeta) was performed with unique molecular identifiers. TCRdb fed the PCR reads into MiXCR, producing one record per CDR3 protein. The sample lists approximately 400,000 distinct CDR3 sequences, under 20% seen once, with under 30% in the top ten. Sequenced here: PBMCs, mostly from graft donor cells, sampled 360 days after TCRalphabeta/CD19-depleted stem cell transplant. The receptors come from a boy less than two years old who had a stem cell transplant for Wiskott-Aldrich syndrome, so the T cells may come from the graft donor.

The genes are TRBV20-1 and TRBJ2-1; 11 nucleotides match TRBD2. The CDR3 contains 14 residues. Trimming at V came to 6 bases and at J to 3 bases, leaving 4 bases not matched to a gene. The germline V gene encodes CDR1 DFQATT and CDR2 SNEGSKA (reference sequence). This CDR3 is CSARTSGGYNEQFF. In DNA, the CDR3 is TGCAGTGCCCGTACTAGCGGGGGCTACAATGAGCAGTTCTTC.

This chain connects TRBV11-2 to TRBJ2-1; TRBD1 aligns across 9 bases. This CDR3 has 14 residues. The germline V gene encodes CDR1 SGHAT and CDR2 FQNNGV. The trim removed 6 bases at V and 7 bases at J, leaving 7 bases unmatched. CDR3: CASRLLTGGNEQFF. The CDR3 DNA sequence: TGTGCCAGCAGATTACTGACAGGGGGGAATGAGCAGTTCTTC.

This clonotype was seen repeatedly, ten times or more. This rearrangement joins TRBV12-3 or TRBV12-4 to TRBJ2-2; no clear D gene. The CDR3 runs 16 residues. Trimming removed 4 bases at V and 5 bases at J, with 17 bases between. The CDR3 reads CASSWLSGPETGELFF. The CDR3 DNA reads as TGTGCCAGCAGTTGGCTTTCTGGCCCAGAAACCGGGGAGCTGTTTTTT.

This clonotype showed up many times. The rearrangement joins TRBV12-3 or TRBV12-4 to TRBJ1-5; the match to TRBD1 covers 11 bases. Trimming at V came to 5 bases and at J to 3 bases, leaving 6 bases not matched to a gene. This CDR3 is built from 16 residues. The chain's CDR3 is CASSGPGQGVNQPQHF. CDR3 nucleotides: TGTGCCAGCAGTGGACCGGGACAGGGGGTCAATCAGCCCCAGCATTTT.

This clonotype was observed a handful of times. This sequence joins TRBV10-3 and TRBJ2-2; possible D gene TRBD2, 5 bases. The CDR3 contains 15 residues. Between the trimmed V and J ends, which lost 2 bases and 1 base, there was a span of 8 bases. Germline V lookup: CDR1 ENHRY, CDR2 SYGVKD. The CDR3 here is CAISEGLGNTGELFF. DNA for the CDR3: TGTGCCATCAGTGAGGGACTGGGGAACACCGGGGAGCTGTTTTTT.

Turning to this clonotype: Just one base apart from a much larger clone, this may be a read error. V and J are TRBV12-3 or TRBV12-4 and TRBJ2-7; D not certain. Trimming stripped 6 bases from V and 3 bases from J, with 12 bases between. The CDR3 contains 13 residues. CDR3 sequence reads: CASSAQELYEQYF. CDR3 coding DNA: TGTGCCAGCAGCGCCCAGGAGCTCTACGAGCAGTACTTC.

This clonotype has at least ten counts. This CDR3 is CASSELRGPYNEQFF. The CDR3 DNA sequence: TGTGCCAGCAGTGAATTACGGGGTCCCTACAATGAGCAGTTCTTC. V is TRBV25-1 and J is TRBJ2-1; perhaps TRBD2 as D (5 bases). The germline V gene encodes CDR1 MGHDK and CDR2 SYGVNS. This CDR3 contains 15 residues. Trimming cost V 1 base and J 2 bases, with 9 bases left between them.

This clonotype occurred many times. This rearrangement joins TRBV12-3 or TRBV12-4 to TRBJ2-5, with 13 bases aligning to TRBD2. V shed 2 bases, J shed 3 bases, and the junction held 6 bases outside the gene matches. The length of the CDR3 is 17 residues. The CDR3 nucleotides are TGTGCCAGCAGTTTAACGGGACTAGCGGGAATCAAAGAGACCCAGTACTTC. As protein: CASSLTGLAGIKETQYF.